This TCR beta chain stems from a study of T cell responses to AZD1222 COVID-19 vaccine (dated by TCRdb to the early 2020s). As for the study more broadly: AZD1222 recipients whose second dose came at about 4 weeks and those whose second dose came at about 12 weeks were combined into one group, since spike-specific TCR depth and breadth did not differ between the two schedules. A total of about 250 trial participants underwent TCR sequencing, of whom about 210 had received two doses of AZD1222 and 26 had received two doses of the MenACWY control vaccine. Trial participants were enrolled into age subgroups of 18-55, 56-69 and 70-plus years, which contained roughly 140, 27 and 60 TCR-sequenced participants, respectively.

The CDR3 regions of human TCRbeta chains were analyzed by immunosequencing. In the authors' own workflow: TCRs in the repertoires were matched against a reference library of SARS-CoV-2-specific TCRs that had been generated with the MIRA antigen-specificity platform. Breadth meant the fraction of unique TCRs that were SARS-CoV-2-associated, whereas depth meant the fraction of total T cells that were SARS-CoV-2-associated. Each spike-specific TCR was assigned to its reactive spike region and to a CD4 or CD8 class using the MIRA data. Log10-transformed breadth and depth values were compared by one-way ANOVA with Sidak's multiple comparisons tests. In its TCRdb copy, this immuneACCESS table keeps in-frame sequences only and misses some clones. Where compared with another copy, unresolved V genes explain less than half of these, and the others have no known cause. D and trimming were read from the DNA, whereas the V and J calls and clone size are those reported in that table. This sample lists more than 50,000 clones; roughly 82% were detected once. Of the sample, around 20% is held by the ten largest clones.

Regarding this clone: Its antigen is not yet known. No base quality information exists; no much larger clone differs at one position.

The paper as a whole reports these results and caveats: In the small 56-69-year group, the increase in depth fell short of significance, most likely because of low power. Because no day 14 peak-response samples were available, repertoires were characterized only after the peak T cell response. After two AZD1222 doses, spike-specific TCR breadth and depth were significantly higher than at day 0 and than in MenACWY recipients. Participants were mostly white British, with more females than males. The authors suggested clonal diversity may have been underestimated. Epitopes outside the regions mutated in the B.1.351 and B.1.1.7 variants were reportedly recognized by nearly half of the unique spike-specific TCRs. Conclusions about previously exposed vaccinees are limited, since just a handful of AZD1222 recipients were seropositive for SARS-CoV-2 at baseline. Vaccine-associated CD4 TCRs spanned the whole spike protein, with dominant responses in regions 160-218 and 743-854.

What the time point label conveys for this sample: baseline before first vaccination. The vaccinee samples were drawn from two UK trials, COV001 and COV002, one of which was a single-blind randomized controlled phase 2/3 trial testing AZD1222 (ChAdOx1 nCoV-19) in healthy adults. Trial participant PBMC samples were collected at day 0 and day 28 after the second dose for TCRbeta chain sequencing. Based on the germline V gene, the CDR1 and CDR2 sequences are MDHEN and SYDVKM. Including the terminal cysteine and phenylalanine, the CDR3 comprises 14 residues. The DNA shown is the 42-base CDR3, in frame from base 1. V is cut by 6 bases and J by 1 base, and the space between the germline ends is 12 bases.

This TCR was sampled from an adult in good health. Specimen: peripheral blood, collected on day 0 of AZD1222 vaccination. This chain is built from TRBV28 and TRBJ1-1; a confident D gene designation cannot be given. The CDR3 region: CASSIDTPNTEAFF. The bases read TGTGCCAGCAGCATTGACACTCCGAACACTGAAGCTTTCTTT.